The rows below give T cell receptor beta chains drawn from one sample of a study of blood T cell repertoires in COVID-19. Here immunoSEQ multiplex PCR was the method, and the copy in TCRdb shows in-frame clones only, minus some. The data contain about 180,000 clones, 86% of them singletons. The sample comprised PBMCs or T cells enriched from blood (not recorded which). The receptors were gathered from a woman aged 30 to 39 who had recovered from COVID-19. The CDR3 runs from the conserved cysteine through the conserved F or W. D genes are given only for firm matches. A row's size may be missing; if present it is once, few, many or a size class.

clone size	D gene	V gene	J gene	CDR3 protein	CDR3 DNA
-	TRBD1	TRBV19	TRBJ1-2	CASSPDREAYYGYTF	TGTGCCAGTAGCCCGGACAGGGAGGCTTACTATGGCTACACCTTC
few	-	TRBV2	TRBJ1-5	CASSGDSNQPQHF	TGTGCCAGCAGTGGAGATAGCAATCAGCCCCAGCATTTT
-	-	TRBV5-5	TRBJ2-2	CASSFISGNTGELFF	TGTGCCAGCAGCTTTATTAGCGGAAACACCGGGGAGCTGTTTTTT
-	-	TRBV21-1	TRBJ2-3	CASSLRERGTDTQYF	TGTGCCAGCAGCTTGCGGGAGAGGGGCACAGATACGCAGTATTTT
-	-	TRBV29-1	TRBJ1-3	CSVDKGNTIYF	TGCAGCGTTGACAAAGGAAACACCATATATTTT
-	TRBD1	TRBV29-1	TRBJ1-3	CSVGQASSSGNTIYF	TGCAGCGTGGGACAGGCGTCCAGCTCTGGAAACACCATATATTTT
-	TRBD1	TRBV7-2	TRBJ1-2	CASSLVGQGGNYGYTF	TGTGCCAGCAGCTTAGTGGGACAGGGGGGTAACTATGGCTACACCTTC
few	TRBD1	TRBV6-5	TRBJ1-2	CASREAGQGDGYTF	TGTGCCAGCAGGGAGGCGGGACAGGGAGATGGCTACACCTTC
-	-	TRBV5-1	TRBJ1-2	CASSLGGSGNYGYTF	TGCGCCAGCAGCCTAGGGGGTTCGGGTAACTATGGCTACACCTTC
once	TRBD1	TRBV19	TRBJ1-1	CASTLRQGAGEAFF	TGTGCCAGTACCCTTAGACAGGGCGCGGGTGAAGCTTTCTTT
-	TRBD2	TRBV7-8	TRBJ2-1	CASSFPGTSNHEQFF	TGTGCCAGCAGCTTTCCCGGGACTAGCAATCATGAGCAGTTCTTC
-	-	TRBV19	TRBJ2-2	CASSPRGAVGTGELFF	TGTGCCAGTAGTCCCCGGGGAGCGGTAGGCACCGGGGAGCTGTTTTTT
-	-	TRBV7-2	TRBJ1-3	CASSLSGWNTIYF	TGTGCCAGCAGCTTATCGGGTTGGAACACCATATATTTT
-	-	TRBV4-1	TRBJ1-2	CASSHPPVNRWGYTF	TGCGCCAGCAGCCATCCCCCAGTGAACAGGTGGGGCTACACCTTC
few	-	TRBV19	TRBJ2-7	CASSVKLDSYEQYF	TGTGCCAGTAGTGTCAAGCTAGACTCCTACGAGCAGTACTTC
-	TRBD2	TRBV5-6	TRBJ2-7	CAVSSGPSYEQYF	TGTGCCGTTTCTAGCGGGCCCTCCTACGAGCAGTACTTC
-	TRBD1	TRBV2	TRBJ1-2	CASSEQSGGHGYTF	TGTGCCAGCAGTGAACAGTCAGGGGGTCATGGCTACACCTTC
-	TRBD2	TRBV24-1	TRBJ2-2	CATRGIAGADTGELFF	TGTGCCACCAGGGGGATAGCGGGAGCGGACACCGGGGAGCTGTTTTTT
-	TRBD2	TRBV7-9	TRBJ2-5	CASSLGTSWAGGQETQYF	TGTGCCAGCAGCTTAGGTACAAGCTGGGCGGGAGGGCAAGAGACCCAGTACTTC
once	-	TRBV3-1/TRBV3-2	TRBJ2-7	CASSQGFAVPYEQYF	TGTGCCAGCAGCCAAGGATTCGCAGTACCCTACGAGCAGTACTTC
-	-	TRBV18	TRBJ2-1	CASTYNPRDNEQFF	TGTGCCAGCACCTATAACCCTCGGGACAATGAGCAGTTCTTC
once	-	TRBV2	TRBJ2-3	CASSDAVYGGSSTDTQYF	TGTGCCAGCAGTGACGCTGTATACGGGGGTTCTAGCACAGATACGCAGTATTTT
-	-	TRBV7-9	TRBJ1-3	CASSLEGGPGNTIYF	TGTGCCAGCAGCTTAGAAGGGGGACCCGGAAACACCATATATTTT
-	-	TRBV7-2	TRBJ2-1	CASSLFVAGTDDYNEQFF	TGTGCCAGCAGCTTATTCGTCGCGGGGACAGATGATTACAATGAGCAGTTCTTC
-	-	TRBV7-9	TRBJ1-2	CASWGDAGTLYGYTF	TGTGCCAGCTGGGGGGACGCGGGAACCCTTTATGGCTACACCTTC
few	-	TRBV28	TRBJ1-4	CASSFPPGRTNEKLFF	TGTGCCAGCAGTTTCCCCCCTGGCAGAACTAATGAAAAACTGTTTTTT
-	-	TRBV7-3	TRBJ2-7	CASSPGGSPYEQYF	TGTGCCAGCAGCCCAGGGGGGTCTCCCTACGAGCAGTACTTC
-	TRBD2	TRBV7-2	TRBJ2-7	CASSLGGGSYEQYF	TGTGCCAGCAGCCTGGGGGGAGGGAGCTACGAGCAGTACTTC
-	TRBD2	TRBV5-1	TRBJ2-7	CASSITTSGPTYEQYF	TGCGCCAGCAGCATAACGACTAGCGGGCCTACCTACGAGCAGTACTTC
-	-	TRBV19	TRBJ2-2	CASSKRFEGELFF	TGTGCCAGTAGTAAACGGTTCGAGGGGGAGCTGTTTTTT
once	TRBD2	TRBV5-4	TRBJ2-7	CASSPPGRAYEQYF	TGTGCCAGCAGCCCTCCTGGGAGGGCCTACGAGCAGTACTTC
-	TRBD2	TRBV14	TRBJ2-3	CASSQDLRGRGAGGGTDTQYF	TGTGCCAGCAGCCAAGATCTTCGCGGTCGTGGAGCGGGAGGGGGCACAGATACGCAGTATTTT
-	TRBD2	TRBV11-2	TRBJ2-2	CASSSATSRRTGELFF	TGTGCCAGCAGCTCCGCGACTAGCCGACGCACCGGGGAGCTGTTTTTT
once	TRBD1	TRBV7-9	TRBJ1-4	CASSRDRDPSEKLFF	TGTGCCAGCAGCCGGGACAGAGACCCTAGTGAAAAACTGTTTTTT
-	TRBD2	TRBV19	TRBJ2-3	CASSLTPSGRVRHTQYF	TGTGCCAGTAGCTTGACCCCTAGCGGGAGAGTTCGACATACGCAGTATTTT
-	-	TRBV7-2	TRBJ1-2	CAKRGDTNNYGYTF	TGTGCCAAACGTGGGGACACTAATAACTATGGCTACACCTTC
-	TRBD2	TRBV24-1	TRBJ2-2	CATLGASGRGELFF	TGTGCCACCCTGGGAGCTAGCGGGAGAGGGGAGCTGTTTTTT
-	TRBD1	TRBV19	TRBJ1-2	CASSIPPGGGYTF	TGTGCCAGTAGTATCCCGCCAGGGGGAGGCTACACCTTC
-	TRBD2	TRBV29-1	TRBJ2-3	CSARTSGWFRNTQYF	TGCAGCGCTCGGACTAGCGGGTGGTTTCGAAATACGCAGTATTTT
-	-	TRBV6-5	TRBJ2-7	CASSYYGRLGEQYF	TGTGCCAGCAGTTACTATGGGAGACTGGGCGAGCAGTACTTC
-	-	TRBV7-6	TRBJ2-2	CASSPLLAAFNTGELFF	TGTGCCAGCAGCCCCCTACTAGCTGCCTTTAACACCGGGGAGCTGTTTTTT
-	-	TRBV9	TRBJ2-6	CASSMRSSGANVLTF	TGTGCCAGCAGCATGAGGAGCTCTGGGGCCAACGTCCTGACTTTC
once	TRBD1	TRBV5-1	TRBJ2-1	CASSRGTGGYNEQFF	TGCGCCAGCAGCCGGGGGACAGGGGGGTACAATGAGCAGTTCTTC
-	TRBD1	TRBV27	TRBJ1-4	CASSSGQGNEKLFF	TGTGCCAGCAGTTCGGGACAGGGGAACGAAAAACTGTTTTTT
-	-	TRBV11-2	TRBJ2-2	CASSPRNGGVANTGELFF	TGTGCCAGCAGCCCCCGAAACGGGGGTGTTGCGAACACCGGGGAGCTGTTTTTT
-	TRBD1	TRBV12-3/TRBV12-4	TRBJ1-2	CASSSDRERGYTF	TGTGCCAGCAGCTCGGACAGGGAGCGTGGCTACACCTTC
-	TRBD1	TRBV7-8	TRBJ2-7	CASSWTGDEQYF	TGTGCCAGCAGCTGGACAGGGGACGAGCAGTACTTC
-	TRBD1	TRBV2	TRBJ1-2	CASSEEKVGTGSGYTF	TGTGCCAGCAGTGAAGAGAAAGTGGGGACAGGGTCTGGCTACACCTTC
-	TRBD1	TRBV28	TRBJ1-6	CASSLWAGGDGSPLHF	TGTGCCAGCAGTTTATGGGCAGGGGGCGATGGATCACCCCTCCACTTT
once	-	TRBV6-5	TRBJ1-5	CASSPSGRGNQPQHF	TGTGCCAGCAGCCCGTCGGGTCGGGGCAATCAGCCCCAGCATTTT
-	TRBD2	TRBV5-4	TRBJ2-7	CASSPGLAGASGEQYF	TGTGCCAGCAGCCCGGGACTAGCGGGGGCCTCGGGCGAGCAGTACTTC
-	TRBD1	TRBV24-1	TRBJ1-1	CATSEDRDGNTEAFF	TGTGCCACCAGTGAGGACAGGGATGGGAACACTGAAGCTTTCTTT
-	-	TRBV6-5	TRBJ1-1	CASSYGGRTEAFF	TGTGCCAGCAGTTACGGTGGGAGGACTGAAGCTTTCTTT